The 27 T cell receptor beta chains listed next were all sequenced from one sample in a study of PD-1 blockade in classical Hodgkin lymphoma. Method: immunoSEQ multiplex PCR; TCRdb's copy keeps in-frame clones and lacks some. This table has about 32,000 clones, 88% appearing once. Time point in this sample: newly diagnosed, previously untreated cHL patient sample. The CD4+ T cells used were purified from thawed PBMCs through magnetic negative selection. The specimen was CD4+ T cells from blood. All receptors come from a human donor with classical Hodgkin lymphoma.

V and J are TRBV13 and TRBJ1-1, with D perhaps TRBD1 (5 bases). In germline, CDR1 is PRHDT, CDR2 FYEKMQ (reference sequence). CDR3 size: 15 residues. V shed 3 bases and J shed 1 base, with 12 bases lying between them. The DNA of the CDR3 is TGTGCCAGCAGCTTTTTGGGAGGACAGAACACTGAAGCTTTCTTT. Translated: CASSFLGGQNTEAFF.

The V gene is TRBV6-1, the J gene TRBJ2-1; the D gene is possibly TRBD2 (7 bases). Germline CDR1 and CDR2: MNHNS and SASEGT. The CDR3 has 14 residues. V shed 8 bases and J shed 10 bases, with 21 bases lying between them. CDR3 in amino acids: CASQEGEGMGEQFF. CDR3 nucleotide sequence: TGTGCCAGCCAGGAGGGGGAGGGCATGGGGGAGCAGTTCTTC.

The chain uses TRBV2 and TRBJ1-4; D is unclear. The V and J ends lost 4 bases and 4 bases respectively, with 10 bases between them. The V gene's germline CDR1 is SNHLY and CDR2 FYNNEI. The CDR3 loop spans 14 amino acids. This chain's CDR3 is CASSGPSGNEKLFF. The CDR3 coding sequence is TGTGCCAGCAGTGGACCCTCGGGTAATGAAAAACTGTTTTTT.

The chain is built from TRBV18 and TRBJ1-2; D is undetermined. The CDR3 runs 13 residues. CDR1 and CDR2 (germline): KGHSH, LQKENI. V lost 3 bases and J lost 1, with 6 bases in between. DNA for the CDR3: TGTGCCAGCTCACCGGGAGATAACTATGGCTACACCTTC. Encoded protein: CASSPGDNYGYTF.

This clone came up once. The CDR3 spells CASSPGGRDQPQHF. The CDR3 DNA sequence: TGTGCCAGCAGCCCCGGAGGGAGGGATCAGCCCCAGCATTTT. The J gene is TRBJ1-5, the V gene TRBV5-4, with D unclear. The CDR3 extends over 14 amino acids. Trimming left V 4 bases short and J 5 bases short, with 13 bases between. CDR1 is SGHNT and CDR2 is YYREEE in the germline V gene (reference sequence).

The chain combines TRBV27 with TRBJ1-1; 9 bases align to TRBD1. V lost 6 bases, J lost 1 base, and 0 bases stayed unmatched. The CDR3 has 13 residues. Germline CDR1 MNHEY, CDR2 SMNVEV (reference sequence). CDR3 DNA: TGTGCCAGCAGGGGACAGGGGAACACTGAAGCTTTCTTT. Translation: CASRGQGNTEAFF.

The gene calls are TRBV28 and TRBJ2-2, with 10 bases that match TRBD1. The CDR3 runs to 20 residues. Trimming removed 5 bases from V and 0 bases from J; junction bases left unmatched: 15. Germline values: CDR1 MDHEN, CDR2 SYDVKM. CDR3 in amino acids: CASSPTPGQGTQSNTGELFF. The CDR3 DNA reads as TGTGCCAGCAGTCCAACCCCGGGACAGGGGACTCAGTCGAACACCGGGGAGCTGTTTTTT. Supplemented by reference TRBV28 and TRBJ2-2, the full variable domain reads DVKVTQSSRYLVKRTGEKVFLECVQDMDHENMFWYRQDPGLGLRLIYFSYDVKMKEKGDIPEGYSVSREKKERFSLILESASTNQTSMYLCASSPTPGQGTQSNTGELFFGEGSRLTVL.

J is TRBJ2-7 and V is TRBV7-9; 9 bases map to TRBD2. There are 15 residues in the CDR3. V trimming: 1 base; J trimming: 3 bases; junction bases outside the gene matches: 4. CDR1 is SEHNR and CDR2 is FQNEAQ in the germline V gene (reference sequence). The CDR3 coding sequence is TGTGCCAGCAGCTTAGGTAGCGGGAGTGGCTACGAGCAGTACTTC. This sequence encodes CASSLGSGSGYEQYF.

This chain links TRBV18 with TRBJ1-1; D is uncertain. The V gene lost 1 base and the J gene lost 5 bases, with 11 bases spanning the gap. The CDR3 has 14 amino acids. Germline CDR1 is KGHSH and CDR2 is LQKENI. In DNA, the CDR3 is TGTGCCAGCTCACCACGGACTGAAGGGACTGAAGCTTTCTTT. This gives the protein CASSPRTEGTEAFF.

V gene TRBV28 combines with J gene TRBJ2-1; perhaps TRBD2 as D (5 bases). The germline V gene has CDR1 MDHEN and CDR2 SYDVKM. V lost 6 bases, J lost 8 bases, and 8 bases lay in between. The CDR3 is 11 residues long. This chain's CDR3 is CASSGVYEQFF. The CDR3 nucleotides read TGTGCCAGCAGCGGGGTTTATGAGCAGTTCTTC.

The chain recombines TRBV5-1 with TRBJ2-3; D is perhaps TRBD2 (6 bases). V was cut by 3 bases and J by 1 base, with 6 bases left in between. CDR3 size: 13 residues. From germline, CDR1 is SGHRS and CDR2 YFSETQ. CDR3 loop: CASSWGGTDTQYF. The CDR3 bases are TGCGCCAGCAGCTGGGGGGGCACAGATACGCAGTATTTT.

This clone was observed a few times. CDR3 amino acids: CASSVTRNTEAFF. CDR3 nucleotide sequence: TGTGCCAGCAGCGTGACACGGAACACTGAAGCTTTCTTT. The genes are TRBV7-7 and TRBJ1-1; D unclear. The germline gives CDR1 SSHAT, CDR2 FNYEAQ (reference sequence). This CDR3 spans 13 amino acids. Trimming pared 5 bases from V and 1 base from J, leaving 8 bases between.

V usage is TRBV5-1 and J usage is TRBJ1-2; D remains unclear. The CDR3 has 16 residues. Germline V gene data show CDR1 as SGHRS and CDR2 as YFSETQ. V was shortened by 4 bases and J by 0 bases, with 16 bases between the two germline ends. This CDR3 reads CASSPELQATNYGYTF. CDR3 DNA sequence: TGCGCCAGCAGCCCGGAATTGCAGGCGACTAACTATGGCTACACCTTC.

The CDR3 loop reads CASSVGPTGDQPQHF. The CDR3 bases are TGTGCCAGCAGCGTAGGCCCGACAGGGGATCAGCCCCAGCATTTT. The rearrangement uses TRBV9 and TRBJ1-5, with 8 bases lining up with TRBD1. The length of the CDR3 is 15 residues. Trimming cost V 0 bases and J 5 bases; bases outside gene matches: 4. Germline V gives CDR1 SGDLS, CDR2 YYNGEE.

V usage is TRBV11-1 and J usage is TRBJ2-2; a weak D match, TRBD2 (6 bases). The V end lost 1 base, the J end lost 0 bases, and 6 bases lay between the germline ends. From germline, CDR1 is SGHAT and CDR2 FQDESV (reference sequence). The CDR3 covers 15 residues. CDR3 in amino acids: CASSLGTTNTGELFF. CDR3 DNA: TGTGCCAGCAGCTTAGGGACTACGAACACCGGGGAGCTGTTTTTT.

This clone was recorded only once. The rearrangement joins TRBV2 to TRBJ2-3; D uncertain. Germline loops: CDR1 SNHLY, CDR2 FYNNEI. CDR3 length: 14 residues. Between the trimmed V and J ends, which lost 5 bases and 1 base, there was a span of 10 bases. The CDR3 region is CASSSRVGTDTQYF. The CDR3 bases are TGTGCCAGCAGTTCTAGGGTAGGCACAGATACGCAGTATTTT. The whole variable domain, filled in from reference TRBV2 and TRBJ2-3, reads EPEVTQTPSHQVTQMGQEVILRCVPISNHLYFYWYRQILGQKVEFLVSFYNNEISEKSEIFDDQFSVERPDGSNFTLKIRSTKLEDSAMYFCASSSRVGTDTQYFGPGTRLTVL.

J is TRBJ2-7 and V is TRBV28, with TRBD2 matching 12 bases. The trim removed 6 bases at V and 6 bases at J, leaving 15 bases unmatched. The CDR3 consists of 17 residues. In germline, CDR1 is MDHEN, CDR2 SYDVKM. This CDR3 is CASRRTSGIKPLSEQYF. CDR3 DNA: TGTGCCAGCAGAAGGACTAGCGGGATTAAACCTTTGAGCGAGCAGTACTTC.

The CDR3, as DNA: TGTGCCAGCAGTGAAAGGGGACAGGGCTTTTCTGGAAACACCATATATTTT. It yields the protein CASSERGQGFSGNTIYF. The V call is TRBV6-4, the J call TRBJ1-3; TRBD1 agrees at 9 bases. Germline V gene sequence: CDR1 MRHNA, CDR2 SNTAGT. The ends lost 3 bases at V and 1 base at J; junction bases unmatched: 7. The CDR3 consists of 17 residues.

This chain uses TRBV9 with TRBJ2-2; D unclear. The germline V gene encodes CDR1 SGDLS and CDR2 YYNGEE. The CDR3 sequence is 11 residues long. Trimming stripped 0 bases from V and 8 bases from J, with 2 bases between. Here the CDR3 DNA reads TGTGCCAGCAGCGTAGCTGGGGAGCTGTTTTTT. It yields the protein CASSVAGELFF.

V gene TRBV6-1 combines with J gene TRBJ2-5; the D gene is possibly TRBD1 (6 bases). CDR1 and CDR2 from the germline V gene are MNHNS and SASEGT. V gave up 1 base and J gave up 3 bases, with 12 bases separating them. The CDR3 length is 15 residues. The CDR3 here is CASSEVGTREETQYF. The CDR3 region has the DNA TGTGCCAGCAGTGAAGTGGGGACAAGGGAAGAGACCCAGTACTTC.

The CDR3 sequence: CASSLTGNTEAFF. CDR3 coding DNA: TGTGCCAGCAGCTTGACAGGGAACACTGAAGCTTTCTTT. This sequence joins TRBV5-5 and TRBJ1-1, with D perhaps TRBD1 (5 bases). V was pared by 1 base and J by 1 base, with 5 bases between. This CDR3 spans 13 amino acids. Per the germline V gene, CDR1 is SGHKS and CDR2 is YYEKEE (reference sequence). The complete variable domain, with remaining parts taken from reference TRBV5-5 and TRBJ1-1, reads DAGVTQSPTHLIKTRGQQVTLRCSPISGHKSVSWYQQVLGQGPQFIFQYYEKEERGRGNFPDRFSARQFPNYSSELNVNALLLGDSALYLCASSLTGNTEAFFGQGTRLTVV.

The V call is TRBV27, the J call TRBJ2-1; 10 bases are shared with TRBD2. V lost 3 bases and J lost 8; bases outside the gene matches: 7. Germline V gene data show CDR1 as MNHEY and CDR2 as SMNVEV (reference sequence). The CDR3 extends over 15 amino acids. CDR3: CASSFPGTSEDEQFF. The CDR3 coding sequence is TGTGCCAGCAGTTTCCCTGGGACTAGCGAAGATGAGCAGTTCTTC.

This clone came up once. The V gene is TRBV29-1, the J gene TRBJ2-5; 9 nucleotides align to TRBD2. V shed 4 bases, J shed 4 bases, and the junction held 4 bases outside the gene matches. The CDR3 consists of 13 residues. The germline V gene has CDR1 SQVTM and CDR2 ANQGSEA. The CDR3 nucleotides are TGCAGCGTTGTTAGCGGGAGATCAGAGACCCAGTACTTC. Protein product: CSVVSGRSETQYF. The full variable domain, its missing parts supplied by reference TRBV29-1 and TRBJ2-5, is SAVISQKPSRDICQRGTSLTIQCQVDSQVTMMFWYRQQPGQSLTLIATANQGSEATYESGFVIDKFPISRPNLTFSTLTVSNMSPEDSSIYLCSVVSGRSETQYFGPGTRLLVL.

The chain joins TRBV27 to TRBJ2-7; D call uncertain. V shed 9 bases and J shed 0 bases, with 15 bases lying between them. CDR1 and CDR2 from the germline V gene are MNHEY and SMNVEV (reference sequence). The CDR3 sequence is 14 residues long. CDR3 in DNA: TGTGCCAGTACCTTCCCGCGCCTCTCCTACGAGCAGTACTTC. Protein: CASTFPRLSYEQYF.

This chain uses TRBV11-1 with TRBJ2-2; 7 nucleotides match TRBD2. There are 15 residues in the CDR3. Per the germline V gene, CDR1 is SGHAT and CDR2 is FQDESV (reference sequence). The V segment lost 8 bases and the J segment 0 bases; nucleotides outside the gene matches: 6. CDR3 loop: CASRAGRPNTGELFF. CDR3 coding DNA: TGTGCCAGCCGGGCCGGGAGGCCGAACACCGGGGAGCTGTTTTTT.

The CDR3 loop is CASSDQGATGEQYV. CDR3 in DNA: TGTGCCAGCAGTGATCAGGGGGCAACTGGCGAGCAGTACGTC. The rearrangement joins TRBV6-1 to TRBJ2-7; 8 bases match TRBD1. The length of the CDR3 is 14 residues. The germline V gene has CDR1 MNHNS and CDR2 SASEGT. With V trimmed by 3 bases and J by 6 bases, 7 bases remained unmatched.

V gene TRBV15 combines with J gene TRBJ2-1; 10 nucleotides agree with TRBD2. This CDR3 has 17 residues. The V segment lost 1 base and the J segment 4 bases; nucleotides outside the gene matches: 7. Germline V gene data show CDR1 as LNHNV and CDR2 as YYDKDF (reference sequence). CDR3 in DNA: TGTGCCACCAGCAGAGCCGGACTAGCGGAGGCGTACAATGAGCAGTTCTTC. Translation: CATSRAGLAEAYNEQFF.